The 30 T cell receptor beta chains reported below all come from one sample, sequenced in a study of cytomegalovirus exposure and HLA in healthy donors. The PCR used 60 Vbeta and 13 Jbeta primers. The method was immunoSEQ multiplex PCR; TCRdb's version includes in-frame clones alone and lacks a portion of them. The table lists approximately 110,000 clones, about four fifths of them singletons. The sequenced material came from PBMCs. The origin of the receptors is a middle-aged man in good health and CMV-seronegative.

V gene TRBV14 combines with J gene TRBJ2-1; no clear D. The CDR3 is 12 amino acids. Trimming pared 4 bases from V and 9 bases from J, leaving 10 bases between. Germline V gene lookup returns CDR1 SGHDN and CDR2 FVKESK. The CDR3: CASSRSRIEQFF. The DNA of the CDR3 is TGTGCCAGCAGCCGGTCTAGAATTGAGCAGTTCTTC.

The rearrangement links TRBV4-1 to TRBJ2-3; the D gene is possibly TRBD2 (6 bases). CDR3 length: 16 amino acids. V lost 0 bases and J 5 bases, leaving 15 bases between the germline ends. Germline CDR1 is MGHRA and CDR2 is YSYEKL. Here the CDR3 reads CASSQDTGGAGDTQYF. The DNA of the CDR3 is TGCGCCAGCAGCCAAGATACAGGCGGGGCTGGAGATACGCAGTATTTT.

The J gene is TRBJ1-6, the V gene TRBV4-3; 9 bases fit TRBD1. The germline gives CDR1 LGHNA, CDR2 YSLEER. V gave up 0 bases and J gave up 2 bases; unmatched junction bases: 2. The CDR3 sequence is 17 residues long. The CDR3 loop is CASSQETGGTYNSPLHF. In DNA form, the CDR3 reads TGCGCCAGCAGCCAAGAGACAGGGGGGACCTATAATTCACCCCTCCACTTT.

This clone was counted a single time. V and J are TRBV7-2 and TRBJ2-3; D possibly corresponds to TRBD1 (6 bases). The germline V and J ends were trimmed by 3 bases and 1 base, with 8 bases remaining between them. The CDR3 covers 14 residues. Germline CDR1 reads SGHTA; CDR2 reads FQGNSA. The CDR3 here is CASSLGHGTDTQYF. The CDR3 DNA reads as TGTGCCAGCAGCTTGGGACATGGCACAGATACGCAGTATTTT.

The J gene is TRBJ2-1, the V gene TRBV18; a possible D gene is TRBD2 (6 bases). In germline, CDR1 is KGHSH, CDR2 LQKENI. CDR3 length: 17 amino acids. V lost 1 base, J lost 8 bases, and 21 bases lay in between. The CDR3 region has the DNA TGTGCCAGCTCACCACTATTGCGCCAAGGCGGGACCCATGAGCAGTTCTTC. Its translation: CASSPLLRQGGTHEQFF.

A note on this clone: A junction end diverges from the germline sequence, so it may reflect a read error. The V call is TRBV7-9, the J call TRBJ2-7, with TRBD1 matching over 7 bases. Germline V CDR1 and CDR2: SEHNR, FQNEAQ (reference sequence). The CDR3 consists of 16 residues. The CDR3 DNA reads TGTTCCAGCAGCTTAGGTGAGGGACAGAACACCCTCGAGCAGTACTTC. This gives the protein CSSSLGEGQNTLEQYF.

The V and J genes are TRBV18 and TRBJ1-2; D gene unclear. V was clipped by 3 bases and J by 5 bases, with 10 bases between them. CDR1 KGHSH and CDR2 LQKENI come from the germline V gene. The CDR3 totals 13 residues. The CDR3 loop is CASSPLAEYGYTF. The CDR3 nucleotides are TGTGCCAGCTCACCCTTAGCGGAGTATGGCTACACCTTC.

The genes are TRBV23-1 and TRBJ1-1; D unclear. TRBV23-1 is labeled an ORF, and its function is uncertain. This CDR3 has 14 residues. Deletions cut 3 bases from V and 4 bases from J, with 12 bases between. The CDR3 nucleotides read TGCGCCAGCAGTCAGAGGGTTTGCGGCACTGAAGCTTTCTTT. Translated: CASSQRVCGTEAFF.

The CDR3 is CASSLQGSSTDTQYF. The DNA of the CDR3 is TGTGCCAGCAGCTTACAGGGGTCTAGCACAGATACGCAGTATTTT. The rearrangement uses TRBV25-1 and TRBJ2-3, with TRBD1 matching 7 bases. Germline V gene lookup returns CDR1 MGHDK and CDR2 SYGVNS. The CDR3 totals 15 residues. V dropped 6 bases and J dropped 0; count of bases not matched to a gene: 6.

This clone was counted a single time. This sequence joins TRBV11-1 and TRBJ2-4; TRBD1 aligns across 7 bases. V was clipped by 5 bases and J by 8 bases; unmatched bases: 6. Germline V gives CDR1 SGHAT, CDR2 FQDESV (reference sequence). The CDR3 contains 13 residues. Written as DNA, the CDR3 is TGTGCCAGCAGCCCAGGGGGTGGCGACATTCAGTACTTC. Translated: CASSPGGGDIQYF.

The CDR3 here is CASSTPGRAGYNEQFF. The CDR3 DNA follows: TGTGCCAGTAGTACTCCGGGGAGGGCGGGCTACAATGAGCAGTTCTTC. The V call is TRBV19, the J call TRBJ2-1, with TRBD2 identical over 7 bases. Trimming cost V 4 bases and J 3 bases; bases outside gene matches: 9. The germline V gene encodes CDR1 LNHDA and CDR2 SQIVND (reference sequence). The CDR3 totals 16 residues.

By share, this clone ranks as medium-sized. The CDR3: CASSQTAGPSSYNSPLHF. The DNA of the CDR3 is TGCGCCAGCAGCCAGACCGCGGGGCCGAGCTCCTATAATTCACCCCTCCACTTT. This chain connects TRBV4-1 to TRBJ1-6, with D perhaps matching TRBD1 (5 bases). CDR3 size: 18 residues. Germline values: CDR1 MGHRA, CDR2 YSYEKL. The V end was cut by 3 bases, the J end by 0 bases, with 15 bases between.

This chain connects TRBV5-1 to TRBJ2-5; D is undetermined. The CDR3 runs to 12 residues. Germline loops: CDR1 SGHRS, CDR2 YFSETQ. Trimming took off 2 bases at V and 3 bases at J, with 5 bases between the two ends. Written as DNA, the CDR3 is TGCGCCAGCAGCTTCCTCGAAGAGACCCAGTACTTC. This gives the protein CASSFLEETQYF.

This CDR3 reads CASSASSGGAYEQYF. The CDR3 region has the DNA TGTGCCAGTAGTGCCTCTAGCGGGGGAGCCTACGAGCAGTACTTC. This rearrangement joins TRBV19 to TRBJ2-7; 10 nucleotides agree with TRBD2. Losses at the gene ends were 5 bases for V and 2 bases for J; bases not matched to a gene: 6. Germline V gene lookup returns CDR1 LNHDA and CDR2 SQIVND (reference sequence). This CDR3 contains 15 residues.

The count of this clone is one. The chain employs TRBV7-2 and TRBJ2-5; 12 positions match TRBD2. This CDR3 is 15 amino acids long. V dropped 7 bases and J dropped 3; count of bases not matched to a gene: 6. Germline V gives CDR1 SGHTA, CDR2 FQGNSA. In DNA, the CDR3 is TGTGCCAGCACCCTAGCGGGGGGGCGAAAAGAGACCCAGTACTTC. It is translated as CASTLAGGRKETQYF. The whole variable domain, remainder taken from reference TRBV7-2 and TRBJ2-5, is GAGVSQSPSNKVTEKGKDVELRCDPISGHTALYWYRQSLGQGLEFLIYFQGNSAPDKSGLPSDRFSAERTGGSVSTLTIQRTQQEDSAVYLCASTLAGGRKETQYFGPGTRLLVL.

V is TRBV7-9 and J is TRBJ1-3; D may be TRBD1 (5 bases). V was shortened by 7 bases and J by 7 bases, with 14 bases between the two germline ends. The CDR3 runs to 13 residues. Germline values: CDR1 SEHNR, CDR2 FQNEAQ (reference sequence). In DNA, the CDR3 is TGTGCCAGCAACGAAGGCCCAGGGAACACCATATATTTT. Its protein is CASNEGPGNTIYF.

This chain connects TRBV11-1 to TRBJ2-1, with D perhaps matching TRBD2 (5 bases). The CDR3 is made up of 13 amino acids. The V end was cut by 2 bases, the J end by 7 bases, with 9 bases between. The germline gives CDR1 SGHAT, CDR2 FQDESV (reference sequence). In nucleotides, the CDR3 is TGTGCCAGCAGCTTACGGGATTCGAATGAGCAGTTCTTC. Encoded protein: CASSLRDSNEQFF.

Points on this clone: A junction boundary mismatches the germline segment, possibly from a read error. The chain combines TRBV7-7 with TRBJ1-1, with D possibly being TRBD1 (5 bases). Germline V gene data show CDR1 as SSHAT and CDR2 as FNYEAQ (reference sequence). The CDR3 spans 13 residues. In nucleotides, the CDR3 is TGTGCTAGCAGCCCGACAGTGAACACTGAAGCTTTCTTT. It is translated as CASSPTVNTEAFF.

The J gene is TRBJ1-5, the V gene TRBV7-2; D remains ambiguous. The V gene's germline CDR1 is SGHTA and CDR2 FQGNSA. The CDR3 covers 12 residues. The ends were cut back, 5 bases at V and 4 bases at J, with 6 bases in the middle. CDR3: CASSLPNQPQHF. For the CDR3, the DNA is TGTGCCAGCAGCCTACCAAATCAGCCCCAGCATTTT.

V usage is TRBV11-2 and J usage is TRBJ2-2, with 9 bases aligning to TRBD1. This CDR3 is 14 amino acids long. Per germline, CDR1 SGHAT and CDR2 FQNNGV. V was clipped by 1 base and J by 7 bases; unmatched bases: 1. CDR3 residues: CASSLGTGVGELFF. DNA of the CDR3: TGTGCCAGCAGCTTAGGGACAGGGGTCGGGGAGCTGTTTTTT. Combining the CDR3 with reference TRBV11-2 and TRBJ2-2 gives the whole variable domain EAGVAQSPRYKIIEKRQSVAFWCNPISGHATLYWYQQILGQGPKLLIQFQNNGVVDDSQLPKDRFSAERLKGVDSTLKIQPAKLEDSAVYLCASSLGTGVGELFFGEGSRLTVL.

The chain couples TRBV6-4 to TRBJ2-3; no reliable D call. V gave up 1 base and J gave up 0 bases, with 11 bases separating them. Germline V lookup: CDR1 MRHNA, CDR2 SNTAGT. This CDR3 has 16 residues. The CDR3 region is CASSDLWQPSTDTQYF. The DNA of the CDR3 is TGTGCCAGCAGTGACTTGTGGCAACCCAGCACAGATACGCAGTATTTT.

This clone has a single count. This sequence joins TRBV28 and TRBJ1-5; possibly TRBD1 for D (6 bases). The length of the CDR3 is 14 residues. Germline V gene data show CDR1 as MDHEN and CDR2 as SYDVKM. V was cut by 4 bases and J by 4 bases, with 11 bases left in between. Here the CDR3 reads CASSYGTSNQPQHF. The CDR3 DNA is TGTGCCAGCAGTTATGGGACAAGTAATCAGCCCCAGCATTTT. Full variable domain (missing parts from reference TRBV28 and TRBJ1-5): DVKVTQSSRYLVKRTGEKVFLECVQDMDHENMFWYRQDPGLGLRLIYFSYDVKMKEKGDIPEGYSVSREKKERFSLILESASTNQTSMYLCASSYGTSNQPQHFGDGTRLSIL.

Only one count was recorded for this clone. The J gene is TRBJ2-2, the V gene TRBV11-2, with TRBD1 matching 8 bases. V lost 0 bases, J lost 6 bases, and 3 bases stayed unmatched. CDR1 is SGHAT, CDR2 FQNNGV, per germline. This CDR3 spans 15 amino acids. The CDR3 spells CASSLEARGPGELFF. DNA for the CDR3: TGTGCCAGCAGCTTAGAGGCCAGGGGGCCCGGGGAGCTGTTTTTT. Using reference TRBV11-2 and TRBJ2-2 for the parts outside the CDR3, the full variable domain is EAGVAQSPRYKIIEKRQSVAFWCNPISGHATLYWYQQILGQGPKLLIQFQNNGVVDDSQLPKDRFSAERLKGVDSTLKIQPAKLEDSAVYLCASSLEARGPGELFFGEGSRLTVL.

In this sample, this clone turned up a few times. This sequence joins TRBV7-2 and TRBJ1-5, with 7 bases lining up with TRBD1. The CDR3 runs to 14 residues. J was trimmed by 5 bases and V by 4 bases; bases with no gene match: 5. Germline CDR1 reads SGHTA; CDR2 reads FQGNSA. Written as DNA, the CDR3 is TGTGCCAGCAGCTGGAGACAGGGATATCAGCCCCAGCATTTT. It specifies CASSWRQGYQPQHF.

V gene TRBV12-5 combines with J gene TRBJ1-3; TRBD1 is a possible D gene (6 bases). This CDR3 is 19 amino acids long. Per the germline V gene, CDR1 is LGHNT and CDR2 is FRNRAP. The germline V and J ends were trimmed by 4 bases and 8 bases, with 30 bases remaining between them. This CDR3 is CASGSRPRGGLRVRDTIYF. The CDR3 region has the DNA TGTGCTAGTGGTTCAAGACCCCGCGGGGGGCTACGGGTTCGAGACACCATATATTTT. Based on the CDR3 plus reference TRBV12-5 and TRBJ1-3, the full variable domain is DARVTQTPRHKVTEMGQEVTMRCQPILGHNTVFWYRQTMMQGLELLAYFRNRAPLDDSGMPKDRFSAEMPDATLATLKIQPSEPRDSAVYFCASGSRPRGGLRVRDTIYFGEGSWLTVV.

This chain uses TRBV7-2 with TRBJ1-6; D perhaps matches TRBD1 (5 bases). The CDR3 runs 16 residues. Germline V lookup: CDR1 SGHTA, CDR2 FQGNSA. Trimming took 5 bases from V and 7 from J, leaving 18 bases between them. CDR3 in amino acids: CASSPYLPGSNSPLHF. In nucleotides, the CDR3 is TGTGCCAGCAGCCCGTACCTACCAGGGTCAAATTCACCCCTCCACTTT.

The chain couples TRBV9 to TRBJ2-5; 9 bases agree with TRBD2. Germline CDR1 is SGDLS and CDR2 is YYNGEE. The junction had 11 bases not matched to a gene; V was cut back by 7 bases and J by 4 bases. This CDR3 has 15 residues. CDR3 in amino acids: CASSQAGGPRETQYF. The CDR3 DNA follows: TGTGCCAGCTCCCAGGCGGGGGGGCCTCGAGAGACCCAGTACTTC.

This chain joins TRBV19 and TRBJ1-4; TRBD1 matches at 9 bases. Germline trimming cut 9 bases from V and 8 bases from J; bases unmatched to any gene: 10. The CDR3 is 14 amino acids. Germline values: CDR1 LNHDA, CDR2 SQIVND (reference sequence). Here the CDR3 reads CASHEQGAREKLFF. In DNA form, the CDR3 reads TGTGCCAGCCACGAACAGGGGGCGAGAGAAAAACTGTTTTTT.

Comments on this clone: One junction end does not reproduce the germline sequence, and a read error may be involved. The gene calls are TRBV7-9 and TRBJ2-1; D not resolved. Germline CDR1 SEHNR, CDR2 FQNEAQ (reference sequence). The CDR3 totals 15 residues. CDR3 region: CSSSPARISYNEQFF. The CDR3 DNA sequence: TGTTCCAGCAGCCCTGCCAGGATCTCCTACAATGAGCAGTTCTTC.

There are a few counts of this clone. CDR3 sequence (DNA): TGTGCCAGCAGCACACCAGGGACAGGGCTCACTGAAGCTTTCTTT. Its protein is CASSTPGTGLTEAFF. This sequence joins TRBV7-9 and TRBJ1-1, with TRBD1 identical over 9 bases. The length of the CDR3 is 15 residues. V lost 5 bases to trimming and J lost 4 bases; unmatched junction nucleotides: 8. Germline loops: CDR1 SEHNR, CDR2 FQNEAQ (reference sequence).